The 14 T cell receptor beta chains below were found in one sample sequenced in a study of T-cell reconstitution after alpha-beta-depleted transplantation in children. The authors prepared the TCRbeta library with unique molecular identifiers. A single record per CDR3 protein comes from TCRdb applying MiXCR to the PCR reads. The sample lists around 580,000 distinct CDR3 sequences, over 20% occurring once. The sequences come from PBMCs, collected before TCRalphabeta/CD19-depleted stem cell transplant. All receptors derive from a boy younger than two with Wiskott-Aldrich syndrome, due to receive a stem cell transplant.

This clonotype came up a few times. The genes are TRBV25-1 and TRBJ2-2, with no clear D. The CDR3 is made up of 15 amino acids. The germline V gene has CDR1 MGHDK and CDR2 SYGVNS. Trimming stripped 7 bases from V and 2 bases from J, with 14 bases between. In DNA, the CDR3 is TGTGCCAGCACCCACGGTCTACTTAACACCGGGGAGCTGTTTTTT. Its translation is CASTHGLLNTGELFF.

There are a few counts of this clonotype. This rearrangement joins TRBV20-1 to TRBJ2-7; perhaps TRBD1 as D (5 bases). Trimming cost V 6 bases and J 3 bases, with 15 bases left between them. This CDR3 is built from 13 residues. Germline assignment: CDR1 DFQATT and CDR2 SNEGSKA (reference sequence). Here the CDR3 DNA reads TGCAGTGCCGAAAGGGGTGGAAGCTACGAGCAGTACTTC. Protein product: CSAERGGSYEQYF.

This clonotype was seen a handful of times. The CDR3 here is CSARGQEGSGNTIYF. Written as DNA, the CDR3 is TGCAGTGCTAGAGGGCAGGAGGGTAGTGGAAACACCATATATTTT. The V gene is TRBV20-1, the J gene TRBJ1-3, with D unclear. The length of the CDR3 is 15 residues. CDR1 DFQATT and CDR2 SNEGSKA come from the germline V gene (reference sequence). Trimming left V 1 base short and J 3 bases short, with 13 bases between.

CDR3 nucleotide sequence: TGTGCCACCAGTGACAACAATTTGTCAGGGGAGAGCGAGCAGTACTTC. As protein: CATSDNNLSGESEQYF. The rearrangement uses TRBV24-1 and TRBJ2-7; a possible D gene is TRBD1 (6 bases). This CDR3 comprises 16 residues. The germline V and J ends were trimmed by 4 bases and 6 bases, with 21 bases remaining between them. Germline lookup yields CDR1 KGHDR and CDR2 SFDVKD.

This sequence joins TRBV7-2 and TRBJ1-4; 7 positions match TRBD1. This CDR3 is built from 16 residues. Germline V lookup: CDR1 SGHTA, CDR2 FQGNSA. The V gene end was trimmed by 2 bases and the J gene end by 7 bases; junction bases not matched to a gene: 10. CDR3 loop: CASSLLSKGAAEKLFF. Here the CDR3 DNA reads TGTGCCAGCAGCTTACTTTCGAAGGGGGCTGCTGAAAAACTGTTTTTT.

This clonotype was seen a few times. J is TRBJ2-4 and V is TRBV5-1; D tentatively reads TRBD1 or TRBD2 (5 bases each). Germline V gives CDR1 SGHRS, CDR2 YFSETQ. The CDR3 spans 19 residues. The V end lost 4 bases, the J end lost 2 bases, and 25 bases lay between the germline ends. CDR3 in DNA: TGCGCCAGCAGCGTAGCCGGGACCAACCTTGCCCGTACCAAAAACATTCAGTACTTC. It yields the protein CASSVAGTNLARTKNIQYF.

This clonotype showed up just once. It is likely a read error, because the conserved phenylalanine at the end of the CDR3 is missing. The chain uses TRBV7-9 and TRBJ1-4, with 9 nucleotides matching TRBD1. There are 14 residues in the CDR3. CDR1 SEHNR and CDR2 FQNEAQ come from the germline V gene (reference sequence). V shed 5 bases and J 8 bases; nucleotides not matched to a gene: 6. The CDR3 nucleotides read TGTGCCAGCAGCGGACAGGGGAAAGAGGAAAAACTGTTTTAT. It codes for CASSGQGKEEKLFY.

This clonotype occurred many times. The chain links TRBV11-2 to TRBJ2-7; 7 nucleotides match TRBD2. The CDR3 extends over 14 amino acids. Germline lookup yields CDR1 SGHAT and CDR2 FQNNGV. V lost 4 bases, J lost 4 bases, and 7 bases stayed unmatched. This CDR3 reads CASSSGGGRYEQYF. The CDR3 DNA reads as TGTGCCAGCAGCTCGGGGGGTGGACGATACGAGCAGTACTTC.

CDR3 coding DNA: TGCGCCAGCAGCTTGGGGGGGACTAGCGGGAGGAATGAGCAGTTCTTC. The encoded protein is CASSLGGTSGRNEQFF. The genes are TRBV5-1 and TRBJ2-1; 15 bases are a match to TRBD2. Germline loops: CDR1 SGHRS, CDR2 YFSETQ. V lost 0 bases to trimming and J lost 7 bases; unmatched junction nucleotides: 2. The CDR3 runs to 16 residues.

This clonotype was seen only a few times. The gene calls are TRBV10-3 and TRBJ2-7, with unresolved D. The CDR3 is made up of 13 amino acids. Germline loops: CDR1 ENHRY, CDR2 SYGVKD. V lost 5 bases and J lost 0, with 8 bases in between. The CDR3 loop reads CAISSKSSYEQYF. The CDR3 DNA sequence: TGTGCCATCAGTTCGAAAAGCTCCTACGAGCAGTACTTC.

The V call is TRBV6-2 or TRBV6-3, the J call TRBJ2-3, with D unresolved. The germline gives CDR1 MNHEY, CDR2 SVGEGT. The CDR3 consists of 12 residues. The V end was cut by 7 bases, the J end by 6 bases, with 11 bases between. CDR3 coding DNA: TGTGCCAGCACCAAATCGATGGATACGCAGTATTTT. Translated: CASTKSMDTQYF.

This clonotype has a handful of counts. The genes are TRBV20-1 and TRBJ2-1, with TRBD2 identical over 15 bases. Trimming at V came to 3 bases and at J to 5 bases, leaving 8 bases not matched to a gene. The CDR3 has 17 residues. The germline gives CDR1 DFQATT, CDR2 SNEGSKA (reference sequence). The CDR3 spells CSASRGTSGRMNNEQFF. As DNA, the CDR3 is TGCAGTGCTAGTCGGGGGACTAGCGGGAGGATGAACAATGAGCAGTTCTTC.

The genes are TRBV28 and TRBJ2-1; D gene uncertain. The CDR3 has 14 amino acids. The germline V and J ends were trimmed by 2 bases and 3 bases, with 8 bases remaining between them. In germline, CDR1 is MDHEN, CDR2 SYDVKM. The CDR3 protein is CASSLPRLYNEQFF. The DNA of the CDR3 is TGTGCCAGCAGTTTACCGAGACTCTACAATGAGCAGTTCTTC.

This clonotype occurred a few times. CDR3 sequence (DNA): TGTGCCAGCAGCCAGGGACCCAATGAGCAGTTCTTC. Translating it yields CASSQGPNEQFF. This chain connects TRBV3-1 to TRBJ2-1; either TRBD1 or TRBD2 may supply D (5 bases each). There are 12 residues in the CDR3. V was shortened by 3 bases and J by 6 bases, with 6 bases between the two germline ends. Germline CDR1 is LGHDT and CDR2 is YNNKEL (reference sequence).